Below are 11 T cell receptor beta chains sequenced from a single sample in a study of blood T cell repertoires in COVID-19. The method was immunoSEQ multiplex PCR; TCRdb's version includes in-frame clones alone and lacks a portion of them. The data contain about 240,000 clones, around 84% of them singletons. Sequenced input: peripheral blood. These TCRs come from a woman in her sixties or seventies with active or convalescent COVID-19.

J is TRBJ2-7 and V is TRBV28; 12 bases map to TRBD2. The CDR3 has 15 residues. V lost 5 bases, J lost 3 bases, and 5 bases stayed unmatched. Germline V gene lookup returns CDR1 MDHEN and CDR2 SYDVKM. Written as DNA, the CDR3 is TGTGCCAGCAGTCCCGGACTAGCGGGGATCTACGAGCAGTACTTC. It codes for CASSPGLAGIYEQYF.

The chain uses TRBV7-9 and TRBJ1-1, with TRBD1 identical over 9 bases. The CDR3 has 16 residues. The V segment lost 4 bases and the J segment 1 base; nucleotides outside the gene matches: 7. CDR1 is SEHNR, CDR2 FQNEAQ, per germline (reference sequence). Here the CDR3 reads CASSSGTGPANTEAFF. The DNA for the CDR3 is TGTGCCAGCAGCTCCGGGACAGGGCCGGCGAACACTGAAGCTTTCTTT.

The chain has TRBV4-3 and TRBJ2-7; tentative D call: TRBD1 (6 bases). Germline V CDR1 and CDR2: LGHNA, YSLEER. Trimming stripped 0 bases from V and 2 bases from J, with 14 bases between. CDR3 length: 16 residues. CDR3 coding DNA: TGCGCCAGCAGCCAAGAACTGGGACAAATCCCCTACGAGCAGTACTTC. Protein: CASSQELGQIPYEQYF.

This clone was recorded only once. This chain uses TRBV4-3 with TRBJ1-2; D uncertain. Trimming left V 0 bases short and J 4 bases short, with 6 bases between. Germline V gene sequence: CDR1 LGHNA, CDR2 YSLEER. This CDR3 region has 13 residues. Here the CDR3 reads CASSQERRYGYTF. In DNA form, the CDR3 reads TGCGCCAGCAGCCAAGAGCGGCGCTATGGCTACACCTTC.

Of note for this clone: The identical CDR3 is also encoded by other nucleotide sequences in the sample. The rearrangement joins TRBV7-2 to TRBJ2-7; no clear D. The CDR3 totals 13 residues. Per the germline V gene, CDR1 is SGHTA and CDR2 is FQGNSA. Trimming took off 1 base at V and 2 bases at J, with 6 bases between the two ends. In nucleotides, the CDR3 is TGTGCCAGCAGCTTAGGCGGAACCTACGAGCAGTACTTC. Translated: CASSLGGTYEQYF.

The rearrangement links TRBV5-6 to TRBJ1-6; D uncertain. Germline loops: CDR1 SGHDT, CDR2 YYEEEE. The CDR3 is 13 amino acids. V lost 0 bases, J lost 8 bases, and 6 bases lay in between. This chain's CDR3 is CASSLDGDSPLHF. The DNA of the CDR3 is TGTGCCAGCAGCTTGGACGGGGATTCACCCCTCCACTTT.

The genes are TRBV19 and TRBJ1-2; 7 bases line up with TRBD1. Trimming at V came to 1 base and at J to 4 bases, leaving 6 bases not matched to a gene. The CDR3 spans 15 residues. Per germline, CDR1 LNHDA and CDR2 SQIVND (reference sequence). The CDR3 region is CASSIVGQRLYGYTF. In nucleotides, the CDR3 is TGTGCCAGTAGTATAGTGGGACAGCGCCTCTATGGCTACACCTTC.

V gene TRBV7-7 combines with J gene TRBJ2-3, with D possibly TRBD1 on 5 matching bases. V lost 2 bases and J lost 3, with 9 bases in between. Per germline, CDR1 SSHAT and CDR2 FNYEAQ (reference sequence). The CDR3 has 14 residues. CDR3 nucleotides: TGTGCCAGCAGCTTAAGCAGGGAAACAGATACGCAGTATTTT. Its translation is CASSLSRETDTQYF.

This chain joins TRBV9 and TRBJ1-1; TRBD1 matches at 8 bases. V gave up 3 bases and J gave up 4 bases; unmatched junction bases: 8. This CDR3 spans 15 amino acids. The germline gives CDR1 SGDLS, CDR2 YYNGEE. In nucleotides, the CDR3 is TGTGCCAGCAGCGCGTACCGTACAGGGGGCACTGAAGCTTTCTTT. Amino acid sequence: CASSAYRTGGTEAFF.

The rearrangement joins TRBV7-9 to TRBJ2-7, with D perhaps TRBD1 (6 bases). Trimming left V 5 bases short and J 3 bases short, with 14 bases between. The CDR3 runs to 14 residues. The germline gives CDR1 SEHNR, CDR2 FQNEAQ (reference sequence). CDR3 DNA: TGTGCCAGCAGCCTAGGACAGTCGTTCTACGAGCAGTACTTC. The encoded protein is CASSLGQSFYEQYF. Supplemented by reference TRBV7-9 and TRBJ2-7, the full variable domain reads DTGVSQNPRHKITKRGQNVTFRCDPISEHNRLYWYRQTLGQGPEFLTYFQNEAQLEKSRLLSDRFSAERPKGSFSTLEIQRTEQGDSAMYLCASSLGQSFYEQYFGPGTRLTVT.

The chain links TRBV7-3 to TRBJ2-3, with 9 positions matching TRBD1. The CDR3 contains 15 residues. CDR1 and CDR2 from the germline V gene are SGHTA and FQGTGA. J was trimmed by 4 bases and V by 2 bases; bases with no gene match: 4. The DNA for the CDR3 is TGTGCCAGCAGCTTAGGAGGGACAGGGTCAGATACGCAGTATTTT. Amino acids: CASSLGGTGSDTQYF.